Listed here are 19 T cell receptor beta chains from one sample, sequenced in a study of blood T cell repertoires in COVID-19. Some clones are missing from TCRdb's copy, which holds only in-frame ones; the method was immunoSEQ multiplex PCR. The sample lists 250,000 to 350,000 clones; approximately 85% were seen once. Sequencing was carried out using peripheral blood. The source is a human donor with COVID-19, enrolled during active disease. The donor label of this sample is uncertain.

The chain carries TRBV12-3 or TRBV12-4 and TRBJ1-2, with 8 positions matching TRBD1. CDR3 length: 13 amino acids. Losses at the gene ends were 7 bases for V and 8 bases for J; bases not matched to a gene: 9. The CDR3 coding sequence is TGTGCCAGCACCTCGACAGGGGTAGGCGGCTACACCTTC. It is translated as CASTSTGVGGYTF.

This chain connects TRBV13 to TRBJ2-7, with D perhaps TRBD1 (6 bases). The CDR3 extends over 15 amino acids. V lost 3 bases and J lost 3, with 15 bases in between. Per germline, CDR1 PRHDT and CDR2 FYEKMQ (reference sequence). CDR3 sequence reads: CASSFSTQGSYEQYF. Here the CDR3 DNA reads TGTGCCAGCAGCTTTTCAACCCAGGGGAGCTACGAGCAGTACTTC.

The chain joins TRBV6-6 to TRBJ2-1, with D possibly TRBD2 on 6 matching bases. V was shortened by 2 bases and J by 14 bases, with 22 bases between the two germline ends. The CDR3 has 15 residues. CDR1 and CDR2 (germline): MNHNY, SVGAGI (reference sequence). The CDR3 DNA is TGTGCCAGCAGTTACCCTGAGGAAGGGCGGGAAAGGAAGTTCTTC. Translation: CASSYPEEGRERKFF.

J is TRBJ2-5 and V is TRBV9; 9 nucleotides agree with TRBD2. Looked up from germline, CDR1 is SGDLS and CDR2 is YYNGEE. The CDR3 spans 16 residues. J lost 4 bases, V lost 3 bases, and 10 bases had no gene match. CDR3 sequence reads: CASSGGVAGEGETQYF. In DNA, the CDR3 is TGTGCCAGCAGCGGAGGGGTAGCGGGAGAGGGAGAGACCCAGTACTTC.

This chain uses TRBV6-2 or TRBV6-3 with TRBJ2-7; 9 bases agree with TRBD1. With V trimmed by 6 bases and J by 4 bases, 7 bases remained unmatched. The CDR3 length is 14 residues. Germline V gives CDR1 MNHEY, CDR2 SVGEGT. CDR3 DNA sequence: TGTGCCAGCAGCCCGGGACAGGGAGTGTACGAGCAGTACTTC. Translating gives CASSPGQGVYEQYF.

The chain has TRBV28 and TRBJ1-1; D may be TRBD1 (6 bases). This CDR3 is 14 amino acids long. V was pared by 3 bases and J by 4 bases, with 12 bases between. CDR1 MDHEN and CDR2 SYDVKM come from the germline V gene. CDR3 bases: TGTGCCAGCAGTTTCCAGGGGATGGGCACTGAAGCTTTCTTT. The encoded protein is CASSFQGMGTEAFF.

The genes are TRBV5-1 and TRBJ1-2, with a possible D match to TRBD1 (6 bases). The V end lost 4 bases, the J end lost 7 bases, and 17 bases lay between the germline ends. Germline V gene data show CDR1 as SGHRS and CDR2 as YFSETQ. There are 14 residues in the CDR3. In DNA form, the CDR3 reads TGCGCCAGCAGCGGCGAAACAGGGTTATCTGGCTACACCTTC. It codes for CASSGETGLSGYTF.

This clone was picked up one time. J is TRBJ1-4 and V is TRBV28, with TRBD1 matching over 12 bases. The CDR3 is 15 residues long. CDR1 is MDHEN and CDR2 is SYDVKM in the germline V gene. Germline trimming cut 3 bases from V and 7 bases from J; bases unmatched to any gene: 3. For the CDR3, the DNA is TGTGCCAGCAGTTTTCGGGACAGGGGGCCTGAAAAACTGTTTTTT. As protein: CASSFRDRGPEKLFF.

The chain combines TRBV6-4 with TRBJ1-1; D is possibly TRBD1 (5 bases). The CDR3 sequence is 13 residues long. The germline CDR1 and CDR2 sequences are MRHNA and SNTAGT. The V and J ends lost 4 bases and 4 bases respectively, with 10 bases between them. The CDR3 DNA sequence: TGTGCCAGCAGTGTAGCAAGGGGCACTGAAGCTTTCTTT. It yields the protein CASSVARGTEAFF.

This chain links TRBV7-9 with TRBJ1-1; TRBD1 agrees at 7 bases. The germline V gene encodes CDR1 SEHNR and CDR2 FQNEAQ (reference sequence). The CDR3 contains 16 residues. The V gene end was trimmed by 5 bases and the J gene end by 3 bases; junction bases not matched to a gene: 12. In DNA form, the CDR3 reads TGTGCCAGCAGCCGCGGTCCAGGGGGACGGGACACTGAAGCTTTCTTT. As protein: CASSRGPGGRDTEAFF.

The chain combines TRBV29-1 with TRBJ2-3; 10 bases fit TRBD2. The CDR3 length is 15 residues. The germline CDR1 and CDR2 sequences are SQVTM and ANQGSEA. V shed 7 bases and J 5 bases; nucleotides not matched to a gene: 12. The CDR3 reads CSDIRKREGRDTQYF. Here the CDR3 DNA reads TGCAGCGACATACGAAAGCGGGAGGGCAGAGATACGCAGTATTTT.

The chain carries TRBV6-5 and TRBJ2-5; no clear D gene. Trimming took off 9 bases at V and 5 bases at J, with 10 bases between the two ends. CDR1 is MNHEY and CDR2 is SVGAGI in the germline V gene. The CDR3 has 11 amino acids. The CDR3 spells CASQDWETQYF. The CDR3 DNA reads TGTGCCAGTCAGGATTGGGAGACCCAGTACTTC.

This clone was counted a few times. V usage is TRBV2 and J usage is TRBJ1-2, with 7 bases matching TRBD1. This CDR3 spans 15 amino acids. Trimming cost V 7 bases and J 4 bases; bases outside gene matches: 12. CDR1 and CDR2 (germline): SNHLY, FYNNEI. The CDR3 sequence is CASTVGQSIVYGYTF. The CDR3 region has the DNA TGTGCCAGCACTGTGGGACAGTCGATCGTCTATGGCTACACCTTC.

CDR3 protein: CASADRVNTEAFF. In nucleotides, the CDR3 is TGCGCCAGCGCAGACAGAGTGAACACTGAAGCTTTCTTT. This chain links TRBV5-1 with TRBJ1-1, with D maybe TRBD1 (5 bases). Germline CDR1 reads SGHRS; CDR2 reads YFSETQ. The CDR3 length is 13 residues. V was shortened by 7 bases and J by 0 bases, with 10 bases between the two germline ends.

The CDR3 protein is CASSQETPRVSPLHF. For the CDR3, the DNA is TGTGCCAGCAGCCAAGAAACGCCGCGGGTTTCACCCCTCCACTTT. V usage is TRBV14 and J usage is TRBJ1-6; D is uncertain. Germline CDR1 and CDR2: SGHDN and FVKESK. V was trimmed by 0 bases and J by 9 bases, leaving 12 bases between them. The CDR3 runs to 15 residues.

This chain uses TRBV6-1 with TRBJ1-5, with 8 bases aligning to TRBD1. Per the germline V gene, CDR1 is MNHNS and CDR2 is SASEGT. CDR3 length: 14 amino acids. The ends lost 2 bases at V and 9 bases at J; junction bases unmatched: 6. The CDR3 nucleotides read TGTGCCAGCAGTGAATTGACAGGGGAGGCGCCCCAGCATTTT. Translating it yields CASSELTGEAPQHF.

The V gene is TRBV28, the J gene TRBJ2-2; 9 nucleotides line up with TRBD2. The ends lost 6 bases at V and 1 base at J; junction bases unmatched: 0. Germline CDR1 reads MDHEN; CDR2 reads SYDVKM. The CDR3 length is 14 residues. The CDR3 protein is CASRLAGNTGELFF. CDR3 nucleotide sequence: TGTGCCAGCAGACTAGCGGGGAACACCGGGGAGCTGTTTTTT. The complete variable domain, with remaining parts taken from reference TRBV28 and TRBJ2-2, reads DVKVTQSSRYLVKRTGEKVFLECVQDMDHENMFWYRQDPGLGLRLIYFSYDVKMKEKGDIPEGYSVSREKKERFSLILESASTNQTSMYLCASRLAGNTGELFFGEGSRLTVL.

The rearrangement links TRBV7-9 to TRBJ2-1, with D possibly being TRBD2 (5 bases). Trimming took off 4 bases at V and 3 bases at J, with 16 bases between the two ends. Germline assignment: CDR1 SEHNR and CDR2 FQNEAQ (reference sequence). This CDR3 is built from 16 residues. The CDR3 DNA follows: TGTGCCAGCAGCTCCCGCAGACACGGAGGCTACAATGAGCAGTTCTTC. This codes for CASSSRRHGGYNEQFF.

This rearrangement joins TRBV7-3 to TRBJ1-5; TRBD1 matches at 7 bases. Germline values: CDR1 SGHTA, CDR2 FQGTGA. V gave up 5 bases and J gave up 2 bases; unmatched junction bases: 6. The CDR3 runs 15 residues. As DNA, the CDR3 is TGTGCCAGCAGCGATAGGACAGGAGGCAATCAGCCCCAGCATTTT. As protein: CASSDRTGGNQPQHF.